The next 5 T cell receptor beta chains were all read from a single sample in a study of cytomegalovirus exposure and HLA in healthy donors. In the PCR, 60 Vbeta and 13 Jbeta primers were used. Sequencing was performed with immunoSEQ multiplex PCR; in TCRdb, only in-frame clones are kept and a portion is missing. The sample records tens of thousands of clones, 75% to 85% being singletons. Sequences were obtained from PBMCs. These receptors were obtained from a woman aged 30 to 39 in good health and CMV-seronegative.

This chain joins TRBV7-2 and TRBJ2-2, with 8 positions matching TRBD2. V trimming: 4 bases; J trimming: 6 bases; junction bases outside the gene matches: 7. Germline assignment: CDR1 SGHTA and CDR2 FQGNSA. The CDR3 is 15 residues long. Here the CDR3 reads CASSSAGGRAGELFF. DNA of the CDR3: TGTGCCAGCAGCTCCGCGGGAGGCAGGGCCGGGGAGCTGTTTTTT. Based on the CDR3 plus reference TRBV7-2 and TRBJ2-2, the full variable domain is GAGVSQSPSNKVTEKGKDVELRCDPISGHTALYWYRQSLGQGLEFLIYFQGNSAPDKSGLPSDRFSAERTGGSVSTLTIQRTQQEDSAVYLCASSSAGGRAGELFFGEGSRLTVL.

The V call is TRBV6-1, the J call TRBJ1-6; no definite D call. The germline V and J ends were trimmed by 4 bases and 10 bases, with 8 bases remaining between them. This CDR3 spans 12 amino acids. Germline-derived CDR1 and CDR2 are MNHNS and SASEGT. This chain's CDR3 is CASSVVRSPLHF. The DNA for the CDR3 is TGTGCCAGCAGTGTCGTGAGATCACCCCTCCACTTT.

This chain links TRBV7-2 with TRBJ1-2, with D perhaps matching TRBD1 (5 bases). The CDR3 has 12 residues. Trimming left V 1 base short and J 10 bases short, with 10 bases between. CDR1 SGHTA and CDR2 FQGNSA come from the germline V gene. CDR3 DNA: TGTGCCAGCAGCTTAGATGGGGCCCACTACACCTTC. It yields the protein CASSLDGAHYTF.

In this sample, this clone turned up once. The chain has TRBV9 and TRBJ1-2, with D possibly matching TRBD1 (6 bases). V lost 5 bases and J 6 bases, leaving 11 bases between the germline ends. Germline V gene data show CDR1 as SGDLS and CDR2 as YYNGEE. The CDR3 contains 12 residues. CDR3 DNA: TGTGCCAGCAGAGCATACAGGGATGGCTACACCTTC. Encoded protein: CASRAYRDGYTF.

The chain joins TRBV25-1 to TRBJ2-3; a possible D gene is TRBD1 (5 bases). The V and J ends lost 8 bases and 4 bases respectively, with 10 bases between them. This CDR3 spans 12 amino acids. Per the germline V gene, CDR1 is MGHDK and CDR2 is SYGVNS. The CDR3 loop reads CASSAGSDTQYF. In nucleotides, the CDR3 is TGTGCCAGCTCCGCAGGGTCAGATACGCAGTATTTT.